The 26 T cell receptor beta chains given below trace back to one sample, sequenced in a study of T cell changes during pregnancy in multiple sclerosis. Sequencing used immunoSEQ multiplex PCR; TCRdb keeps in-frame clones, though not all of them. The table has approximately 60,000 clones, around 94% seen once. The material was CD8+ T cells from peripheral blood mononuclear cells, obtained in the third trimester of pregnancy. The receptors come from a female donor with multiple sclerosis, enrolled in a pregnancy study.

The V gene is TRBV28, the J gene TRBJ2-2, with D perhaps TRBD2 (5 bases). Trimming cost V 2 bases and J 5 bases, with 15 bases left between them. The CDR3 consists of 16 residues. CDR1 is MDHEN, CDR2 SYDVKM, per germline. The CDR3 spells CASSLATPPGTGELFF. The CDR3 DNA follows: TGTGCCAGCAGTTTAGCAACCCCCCCGGGAACCGGGGAGCTGTTTTTT.

The chain has TRBV30 and TRBJ2-5, with 10 bases matching TRBD2. V dropped 5 bases and J dropped 3; count of bases not matched to a gene: 9. The length of the CDR3 is 15 residues. Germline V CDR1 and CDR2: GTSNPN, SVGIG (reference sequence). The CDR3 here is CAWDTGLAEKETQYF. The CDR3 DNA reads as TGTGCCTGGGACACCGGACTAGCGGAAAAAGAGACCCAGTACTTC.

The J gene is TRBJ1-1, the V gene TRBV2, with a weak D call TRBD1 (6 bases). The germline V gene has CDR1 SNHLY and CDR2 FYNNEI. There are 12 residues in the CDR3. V was clipped by 11 bases and J by 0 bases, with 10 bases between them. The CDR3 DNA is TGTGCCGCGCAGGGGTTGAACACTGAAGCTTTCTTT. Protein product: CAAQGLNTEAFF.

The chain has TRBV19 and TRBJ2-2; no definite D call. CDR1 and CDR2 (germline): LNHDA, SQIVND (reference sequence). The CDR3 has 13 residues. Trimming stripped 3 bases from V and 8 bases from J, with 10 bases between. This CDR3 reads CASSILGPGELFF. In DNA, the CDR3 is TGTGCCAGTAGTATCCTTGGGCCGGGGGAGCTGTTTTTT.

The genes are TRBV27 and TRBJ2-1, with 8 bases matching TRBD1. Trimming cost V 10 bases and J 7 bases; bases outside gene matches: 3. Germline V gene sequence: CDR1 MNHEY, CDR2 SMNVEV (reference sequence). This CDR3 is 11 amino acids long. The CDR3 is CATRGLNEQFF. CDR3 coding DNA: TGTGCCACCAGGGGGCTGAATGAGCAGTTCTTC.

This clone showed up just once. V gene TRBV6-5 combines with J gene TRBJ2-3, with TRBD2 identical over 7 bases. The germline V gene encodes CDR1 MNHEY and CDR2 SVGAGI. V lost 2 bases and J lost 5; bases outside the gene matches: 10. The CDR3 runs to 16 residues. CDR3 DNA sequence: TGTGCCAGCAGTTACGGGGCGGGAGTGGTAATAGATACGCAGTATTTT. It encodes CASSYGAGVVIDTQYF.

The chain couples TRBV10-3 to TRBJ2-7, with D perhaps matching TRBD2 (7 bases). The V end was cut by 2 bases, the J end by 0 bases, with 11 bases between. The CDR3 is 15 amino acids. In germline, CDR1 is ENHRY, CDR2 SYGVKD. The CDR3 region is CAISEGGGISYEQYF. CDR3 nucleotide sequence: TGTGCCATCAGTGAGGGCGGGGGCATCTCCTACGAGCAGTACTTC.

The gene calls are TRBV21-1 and TRBJ2-3; TRBD2 is taken as the D call from the table, unchecked against the DNA. TRBV21-1 is shown as a pseudogene. The CDR3 length is 19 residues. The CDR3 DNA follows: TGTGCCAGCAGCAAACTCCCAGGACTAGCGGGAGGAGGAGTAGATACGCAGTATTTT. Translating it yields CASSKLPGLAGGGVDTQYF.

This rearrangement joins TRBV27 to TRBJ1-2; maybe TRBD1 (6 bases). The V end lost 3 bases, the J end lost 6 bases, and 26 bases lay between the germline ends. The CDR3 is 18 residues long. Per the germline V gene, CDR1 is MNHEY and CDR2 is SMNVEV (reference sequence). The CDR3: CASSFYQLQSPGTHGYTF. The DNA for the CDR3 is TGTGCCAGCAGTTTTTATCAATTGCAATCCCCCGGGACACATGGCTACACCTTC.

The chain has TRBV19 and TRBJ2-3; D unclear. The CDR3 has 13 amino acids. V lost 6 bases and J lost 2, with 9 bases in between. Germline CDR1 is LNHDA and CDR2 is SQIVND (reference sequence). CDR3 sequence: CASRERSTDTQYF. The DNA of the CDR3 is TGTGCCAGTAGAGAGCGATCCACAGATACGCAGTATTTT.

This sequence joins TRBV7-9 and TRBJ2-3; 7 bases line up with TRBD2. The ends lost 4 bases at V and 0 bases at J; junction bases unmatched: 7. Germline V gene sequence: CDR1 SEHNR, CDR2 FQNEAQ (reference sequence). The CDR3 covers 16 residues. The CDR3 nucleotides are TGTGCCAGCAGCTCCGAGGCGGGGGAAAGCACAGATACGCAGTATTTT. Encoded protein: CASSSEAGESTDTQYF.

The chain carries TRBV4-3 and TRBJ2-1; D unresolved. The V and J ends lost 0 bases and 4 bases respectively, with 19 bases between them. The CDR3 covers 18 residues. Germline V gene sequence: CDR1 LGHNA, CDR2 YSLEER. The CDR3 DNA reads TGCGCCAGCAGCCAAGATCACGAGGATTCGGTATTTTACAATGAGCAGTTCTTC. Residues: CASSQDHEDSVFYNEQFF.

This clone was observed once. The CDR3 sequence is CASSEDSGSSQPQHF. As DNA, the CDR3 is TGTGCCAGCAGTGAGGACAGTGGAAGTTCACAGCCCCAGCATTTT. The chain uses TRBV6-1 and TRBJ1-5; tentative D call: TRBD1 (6 bases). V lost 3 bases, J lost 7 bases, and 16 bases lay in between. Germline V gene sequence: CDR1 MNHNS, CDR2 SASEGT. The CDR3 covers 15 residues.

The V gene is TRBV6-6, the J gene TRBJ2-7; D is perhaps TRBD2 (7 bases). Per the germline V gene, CDR1 is MNHNY and CDR2 is SVGAGI (reference sequence). The CDR3 is 15 residues long. Trimming pared 0 bases from V and 3 bases from J, leaving 12 bases between. In DNA form, the CDR3 reads TGTGCCAGCAGTTACTCGGGGGGGCTGGACTACGAGCAGTACTTC. Protein product: CASSYSGGLDYEQYF.

V and J are TRBV10-1 and TRBJ2-2; TRBD2 matches 8 bases. With V trimmed by 2 bases and J by 6 bases, 5 bases remained unmatched. This CDR3 region has 15 residues. In germline, CDR1 is WNHNN, CDR2 SYGVQD (reference sequence). The CDR3 nucleotides read TGCGCCAGCAGTGAGGCCAGCGGGAGATCCGGGGAGCTGTTTTTT. This translates into CASSEASGRSGELFF.

The chain recombines TRBV7-9 with TRBJ2-3, with TRBD2 as a possible D gene (5 bases). The V gene lost 5 bases and the J gene lost 0 bases, with 15 bases spanning the gap. The CDR3 totals 16 residues. Per germline, CDR1 SEHNR and CDR2 FQNEAQ (reference sequence). The DNA of the CDR3 is TGTGCCAGCAGCACCCCTGAGGGCAGTAGCACAGATACGCAGTATTTT. It is translated as CASSTPEGSSTDTQYF.

The chain has TRBV21-1 and TRBJ2-3; TRBD2, the D gene given by the table, was not confirmed from the DNA. TRBV21-1 is a pseudogene segment. The CDR3 covers 19 residues. CDR3 sequence (DNA): TGTGCCAGCAGCTCTTCTCGGCCGTATAGCGGGATCGTGAGAGATACGCAGTATTTT. Encoded protein: CASSSSRPYSGIVRDTQYF.

The chain has TRBV5-1 and TRBJ2-1; no firm D call. This CDR3 has 16 amino acids. Trimming took 4 bases from V and 0 from J, leaving 14 bases between them. From germline, CDR1 is SGHRS and CDR2 YFSETQ. The CDR3 bases are TGCGCCAGCAGCATAAGCTGGCGGAGCTCCTACAATGAGCAGTTCTTC. It encodes CASSISWRSSYNEQFF.

This chain joins TRBV27 and TRBJ2-7, with D hard to call. With 4 bases removed from V and 6 bases from J, the gap between germline ends came to 10 bases. Germline V lookup: CDR1 MNHEY, CDR2 SMNVEV (reference sequence). The CDR3 has 12 residues. The CDR3 DNA follows: TGTGCCAGCAGTTCGCTGACTCGCGAGCAGTACTTC. This gives the protein CASSSLTREQYF.

This clone showed up just once. The V call is TRBV7-9, the J call TRBJ2-3, with 9 bases identical to TRBD2. Per the germline V gene, CDR1 is SEHNR and CDR2 is FQNEAQ (reference sequence). The CDR3 loop spans 16 amino acids. V was clipped by 5 bases and J by 0 bases; unmatched bases: 6. In DNA form, the CDR3 reads TGTGCCAGCAGCACCGGACTAGCGACTAGCACAGATACGCAGTATTTT. Amino acid sequence: CASSTGLATSTDTQYF. Full variable domain (missing parts from reference TRBV7-9 and TRBJ2-3): DTGVSQNPRHKITKRGQNVTFRCDPISEHNRLYWYRQTLGQGPEFLTYFQNEAQLEKSRLLSDRFSAERPKGSFSTLEIQRTEQGDSAMYLCASSTGLATSTDTQYFGPGTRLTVL.

J is TRBJ2-1 and V is TRBV5-1; 7 nucleotides align to TRBD2. The CDR3 has 15 residues. Germline lookup yields CDR1 SGHRS and CDR2 YFSETQ. Losses at the gene ends were 6 bases for V and 7 bases for J; bases not matched to a gene: 13. CDR3 protein: CASISEGGPFNEQFF. The CDR3 DNA is TGCGCCAGCATCTCAGAGGGAGGGCCGTTTAATGAGCAGTTCTTC.

The J gene is TRBJ2-1, the V gene TRBV4-1; D unresolved. The germline V gene has CDR1 MGHRA and CDR2 YSYEKL. V shed 1 base and J shed 7 bases, with 8 bases lying between them. This CDR3 has 13 residues. CDR3 DNA: TGCGCCAGCAGCCAAGGAGAGTGGAATGAGCAGTTCTTC. Amino acid sequence: CASSQGEWNEQFF.

The chain couples TRBV9 to TRBJ2-1; D gene ambiguous. Trimming took off 0 bases at V and 7 bases at J, with 5 bases between the two ends. Germline-derived CDR1 and CDR2 are SGDLS and YYNGEE. This CDR3 has 12 residues. CDR3 nucleotides: TGTGCCAGCAGCGTAGATGAGAATGAGCAGTTCTTC. It yields the protein CASSVDENEQFF.

J is TRBJ2-7 and V is TRBV5-1, with 10 bases that match TRBD2. CDR1 and CDR2 (germline): SGHRS, YFSETQ. This CDR3 contains 14 residues. The V segment lost 1 base and the J segment 4 bases; nucleotides outside the gene matches: 2. CDR3 in DNA: TGCGCCAGCAGCTTGACTAGCGGGGTTTACGAGCAGTACTTC. As protein: CASSLTSGVYEQYF.

The chain carries TRBV7-9 and TRBJ2-7, with 11 nucleotides matching TRBD1. This CDR3 has 15 residues. In germline, CDR1 is SEHNR, CDR2 FQNEAQ (reference sequence). The J segment lost 6 bases and the V segment lost 5 bases, leaving 9 bases of the junction unmatched. The CDR3 sequence is CASSPRTGGFLEQYF. CDR3 nucleotides: TGTGCCAGCAGCCCCCGGACAGGGGGCTTTCTCGAGCAGTACTTC.

The rearrangement joins TRBV7-9 to TRBJ1-4; D unresolved. Germline V gene data show CDR1 as SEHNR and CDR2 as FQNEAQ (reference sequence). The CDR3 runs 16 residues. V lost 5 bases, J lost 0 bases, and 13 bases lay in between. The CDR3 DNA is TGTGCCAGCAGCACAGTAGTAGGTGCAACTAATGAAAAACTGTTTTTT. Encoded protein: CASSTVVGATNEKLFF.